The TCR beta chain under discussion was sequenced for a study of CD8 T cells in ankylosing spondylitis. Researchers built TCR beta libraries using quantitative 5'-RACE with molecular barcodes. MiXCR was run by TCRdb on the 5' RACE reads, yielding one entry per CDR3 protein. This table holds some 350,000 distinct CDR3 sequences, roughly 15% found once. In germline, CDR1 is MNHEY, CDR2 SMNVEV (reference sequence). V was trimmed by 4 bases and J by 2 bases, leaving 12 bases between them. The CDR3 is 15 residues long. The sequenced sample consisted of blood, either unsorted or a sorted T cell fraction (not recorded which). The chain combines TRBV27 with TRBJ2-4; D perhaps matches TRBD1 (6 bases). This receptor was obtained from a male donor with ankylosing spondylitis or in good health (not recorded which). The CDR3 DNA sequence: TGTGCCAGCAGTTCCAATGGACAGACCAAAAACATTCAGTACTTC. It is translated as CASSSNGQTKNIQYF.